This record looks at one T cell receptor beta chain sequence and its context. Trimming took 7 bases from V and 2 from J, leaving 17 bases between them. The CDR3 totals 15 residues. Per the germline V gene, CDR1 is LNHNV and CDR2 is YYDKDF (reference sequence). Assay: immunoSEQ multiplex PCR; the TCRdb copy retains only in-frame clones and omits some. The table shows about 1.1 million clones, with 70% to 80% occurring only once. This record belongs to a study of shared clonotypes between healthy human individuals. Researchers partitioned CD4+ cells into CD45RA+ naive and CD45RA-negative memory subsets.

The sequence was obtained from a man in his late teens or twenties in good health. Some clones in this sample may be carry-over from other donors' samples. This chain connects TRBV15 to TRBJ2-5, with D tentatively TRBD1 (6 bases). Sequenced: memory CD4+ T cells from PBMCs. Regarding subset: CD45RA-negative fraction. The CDR3 spells CATTKRGQFQETQYF. DNA of the CDR3: TGTGCCACCACTAAGAGAGGACAGTTTCAAGAGACCCAGTACTTC.